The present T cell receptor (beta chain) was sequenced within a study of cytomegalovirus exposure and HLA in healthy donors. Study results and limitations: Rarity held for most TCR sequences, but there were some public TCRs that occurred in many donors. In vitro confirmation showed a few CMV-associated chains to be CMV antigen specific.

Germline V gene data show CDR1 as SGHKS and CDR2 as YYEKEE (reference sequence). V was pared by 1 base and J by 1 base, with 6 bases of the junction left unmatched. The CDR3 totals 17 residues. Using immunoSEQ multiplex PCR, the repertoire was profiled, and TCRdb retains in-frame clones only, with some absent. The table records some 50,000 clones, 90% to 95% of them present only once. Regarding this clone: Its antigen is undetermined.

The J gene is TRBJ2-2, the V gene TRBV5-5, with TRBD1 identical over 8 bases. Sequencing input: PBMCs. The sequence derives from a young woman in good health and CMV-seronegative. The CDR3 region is CASSLNRGSQNTGELFF. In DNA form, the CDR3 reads TGTGCCAGCAGCTTGAACAGGGGGTCTCAGAACACCGGGGAGCTGTTTTTT.